The entry that follows covers one T cell receptor beta chain sequence. Its antigen is still unknown. Method: immunoSEQ multiplex PCR; TCRdb's copy keeps in-frame clones and lacks some. The table records some 1.5 million clones, roughly 96% of them present only once. This entry belongs to a study of shared clonotypes between healthy human individuals. General study points: Specimens sampled were limited to blood, with tissue repertoires likely differing.

Germline lookup yields CDR1 WNHNN and CDR2 SYGVQD (reference sequence). The CDR3 is made up of 17 amino acids. V was pared by 5 bases and J by 0 bases, with 19 bases between. Sequences were obtained from naive CD4+ T cells sorted from blood. Described subset: CD45RA+ positively selected. The genes are TRBV10-1 and TRBJ1-1; D not resolved. This clonotype originated in a man in his thirties or forties in good health. The CDR3 coding sequence is TGCGCCAGCAGTCTTAAGCACCGCTTCGGGATGAACACTGAAGCTTTCTTT. This translates into CASSLKHRFGMNTEAFF.